These T cell receptor beta chains were read from a single sample in a study of T cell responses to AZD1222 COVID-19 vaccine. Clones were read by immunoSEQ multiplex PCR, and TCRdb kept only the in-frame ones, dropping some. Among about 200,000 clones listed, about 93% were seen once. The sequenced sample was peripheral blood, obtained 28 days after the second AZD1222 dose. These receptors were collected from an adult who received the AZD1222 COVID-19 vaccine. CDR3s include the opening cysteine and the closing phenylalanine or tryptophan. D genes are given only for firm matches. Clone size is shown for a subset of rows, as once, few, many or a class of expanded clone.

v_gene: TRBV6-5
d_gene: .
j_gene: TRBJ2-7
abundance: .
CDR3aa: CASTLDSRPVYEQYF
CDR3nt: TGTGCCAGCACCTTGGACAGTAGGCCTGTCTACGAGCAGTACTTC

v_gene: TRBV10-3
d_gene: .
j_gene: TRBJ2-5
abundance: .
CDR3aa: CAISDWADQETQYF
CDR3nt: TGTGCCATCAGTGATTGGGCAGACCAAGAGACCCAGTACTTC

v_gene: TRBV5-1
d_gene: TRBD2
j_gene: TRBJ2-5
abundance: once
CDR3aa: CASRVAPSGGAETQYF
CDR3nt: TGCGCCAGCAGGGTTGCGCCTAGCGGGGGGGCCGAGACCCAGTACTTC

v_gene: TRBV29-1
d_gene: .
j_gene: TRBJ1-4
abundance: .
CDR3aa: CSVEEGMGEKLFF
CDR3nt: TGCAGCGTTGAGGAGGGGATGGGAGAAAAACTGTTTTTT

v_gene: TRBV3-1/TRBV3-2
d_gene: .
j_gene: TRBJ1-2
abundance: .
CDR3aa: CASSREQTYGYTF
CDR3nt: TGTGCCAGCAGCCGTGAACAAACCTATGGCTACACCTTC

v_gene: TRBV6-5
d_gene: .
j_gene: TRBJ1-4
abundance: once
CDR3aa: CASLRATNEKLFF
CDR3nt: TGTGCCAGCCTTCGGGCAACTAATGAAAAACTGTTTTTT

v_gene: TRBV6-5
d_gene: .
j_gene: TRBJ1-1
abundance: .
CDR3aa: CASSYPTEAFF
CDR3nt: TGTGCCAGCAGTTATCCCACTGAAGCTTTCTTT

v_gene: TRBV6-8
d_gene: TRBD1
j_gene: TRBJ1-5
abundance: once
CDR3aa: CASSLGTGTVYYSNQPQHF
CDR3nt: TGTGCCAGCAGTTTGGGGACAGGGACCGTATATTATAGCAATCAGCCCCAGCATTTT

v_gene: TRBV3-1/TRBV3-2
d_gene: .
j_gene: TRBJ1-1
abundance: .
CDR3aa: CASSQGVNTEAFF
CDR3nt: TGTGCCAGCAGCCAGGGTGTGAACACTGAAGCTTTCTTT

v_gene: TRBV18
d_gene: .
j_gene: TRBJ1-2
abundance: .
CDR3aa: CASSGGSGHTYGYTF
CDR3nt: TGTGCCAGCTCAGGGGGATCGGGGCACACCTATGGCTACACCTTC

v_gene: TRBV5-4
d_gene: .
j_gene: TRBJ2-1
abundance: .
CDR3aa: CASSPPSGPYNEQFF
CDR3nt: TGTGCCAGCAGCCCCCCTAGTGGGCCGTACAATGAGCAGTTCTTC

v_gene: TRBV19
d_gene: TRBD1
j_gene: TRBJ1-5
abundance: .
CDR3aa: CASRRTGAYSNQPQHF
CDR3nt: TGTGCCAGTAGGCGGACAGGGGCCTATAGCAATCAGCCCCAGCATTTT

v_gene: TRBV2
d_gene: .
j_gene: TRBJ1-3
abundance: .
CDR3aa: CASSQGSGNTIYF
CDR3nt: TGTGCCAGCAGCCAGGGCTCTGGAAACACCATATATTTT

v_gene: TRBV11-2
d_gene: TRBD2
j_gene: TRBJ2-5
abundance: .
CDR3aa: CASSFGISGLKETQYF
CDR3nt: TGTGCCAGCAGCTTTGGGATTAGCGGGTTAAAAGAGACCCAGTACTTC

v_gene: TRBV18
d_gene: TRBD1
j_gene: TRBJ1-5
abundance: .
CDR3aa: CASSPIGVGTGQQPQHF
CDR3nt: TGTGCCAGCTCACCAATTGGCGTAGGGACAGGGCAACAGCCCCAGCATTTT

v_gene: TRBV18
d_gene: .
j_gene: TRBJ1-2
abundance: .
CDR3aa: CASSPPDRNYGYTF
CDR3nt: TGTGCCAGCTCACCTCCGGACAGAAACTATGGCTACACCTTC

v_gene: TRBV7-9
d_gene: .
j_gene: TRBJ1-2
abundance: .
CDR3aa: CASSQADYGYTF
CDR3nt: TGTGCCAGCAGCCAAGCCGACTATGGCTACACCTTC

v_gene: TRBV18
d_gene: .
j_gene: TRBJ1-6
abundance: .
CDR3aa: CASSGGVDNSPLHF
CDR3nt: TGTGCCAGCTCCGGCGGAGTGGATAATTCACCCCTCCACTTT

v_gene: TRBV7-9
d_gene: .
j_gene: TRBJ1-6
abundance: .
CDR3aa: CASSLASRVDPLHF
CDR3nt: TGTGCCAGCAGCTTAGCTTCTCGGGTGGACCCCCTCCACTTT

v_gene: TRBV6-5
d_gene: .
j_gene: TRBJ1-1
abundance: .
CDR3aa: CASRAGLGGANEAFF
CDR3nt: TGTGCCAGCAGAGCGGGGCTTGGAGGGGCGAATGAAGCTTTCTTT

v_gene: TRBV10-3
d_gene: TRBD1
j_gene: TRBJ1-5
abundance: .
CDR3aa: CAISEGDRGLRQPQHF
CDR3nt: TGTGCCATCAGTGAGGGGGACAGGGGGCTTCGCCAGCCCCAGCATTTT

v_gene: TRBV5-4
d_gene: .
j_gene: TRBJ1-2
abundance: .
CDR3aa: CASSLTLNNYGYTF
CDR3nt: TGTGCCAGCAGCTTGACCCTTAACAACTATGGCTACACCTTC

v_gene: TRBV5-1
d_gene: .
j_gene: TRBJ2-3
abundance: .
CDR3aa: CASRQQGASTDTQYF
CDR3nt: TGCGCCAGCAGACAACAGGGCGCTAGCACAGATACGCAGTATTTT

v_gene: TRBV4-3
d_gene: .
j_gene: TRBJ2-3
abundance: .
CDR3aa: CASSHELTSTDTQYF
CDR3nt: TGCGCCAGCAGCCATGAATTGACTAGCACAGATACGCAGTATTTT

v_gene: TRBV6-5
d_gene: .
j_gene: TRBJ1-1
abundance: .
CDR3aa: CASTITGWSEAFF
CDR3nt: TGTGCCAGCACTATAACAGGGTGGTCTGAAGCTTTCTTT

v_gene: TRBV3-1/TRBV3-2
d_gene: .
j_gene: TRBJ1-1
abundance: .
CDR3aa: CASSLEPQSMNTEAFF
CDR3nt: TGTGCCAGCAGCCTCGAGCCCCAGTCGATGAACACTGAAGCTTTCTTT

v_gene: TRBV7-9
d_gene: .
j_gene: TRBJ1-1
abundance: .
CDR3aa: CASSLVVFNTEAFF
CDR3nt: TGTGCCAGCAGCTTAGTGGTATTCAACACTGAAGCTTTCTTT

v_gene: TRBV30
d_gene: .
j_gene: TRBJ1-6
abundance: .
CDR3aa: CAWNRNSPLHF
CDR3nt: TGTGCCTGGAATCGGAATTCACCCCTCCACTTT

v_gene: TRBV14
d_gene: .
j_gene: TRBJ1-4
abundance: .
CDR3aa: CASSRGGAREKLFF
CDR3nt: TGTGCCAGCAGCCGCGGGGGGGCACGAGAAAAACTGTTTTTT

v_gene: TRBV6-2/TRBV6-3
d_gene: TRBD2
j_gene: TRBJ2-1
abundance: .
CDR3aa: CASSYSGGGVYGEQFF
CDR3nt: TGTGCCAGCAGTTACTCGGGCGGGGGGGTATACGGTGAGCAGTTCTTC

v_gene: TRBV5-1
d_gene: TRBD1
j_gene: TRBJ2-3
abundance: .
CDR3aa: CASTLQGAKETDTQYF
CDR3nt: TGCGCCAGTACCCTACAGGGGGCAAAGGAAACAGATACGCAGTATTTT

v_gene: TRBV5-1
d_gene: TRBD1
j_gene: TRBJ1-2
abundance: .
CDR3aa: CASSPGQPNYGYTF
CDR3nt: TGCGCCAGCAGCCCGGGACAGCCTAACTATGGCTACACCTTC

v_gene: TRBV7-2
d_gene: .
j_gene: TRBJ1-2
abundance: once
CDR3aa: CASSLGSGRNTGYGYTF
CDR3nt: TGTGCCAGCAGCTTAGGATCTGGGCGGAATACCGGCTATGGCTACACCTTC

v_gene: TRBV5-1
d_gene: .
j_gene: TRBJ1-1
abundance: .
CDR3aa: CARQGVAFF
CDR3nt: TGCGCCAGACAGGGCGTGGCTTTCTTT

v_gene: TRBV27
d_gene: .
j_gene: TRBJ1-2
abundance: .
CDR3aa: CASSPEGRGSYGYTF
CDR3nt: TGTGCCAGCAGCCCCGAAGGGCGGGGTAGCTATGGCTACACCTTC

v_gene: TRBV9
d_gene: TRBD1
j_gene: TRBJ1-1
abundance: .
CDR3aa: CASSPGGSGTEAFF
CDR3nt: TGTGCCAGCAGCCCAGGGGGGTCTGGCACTGAAGCTTTCTTT

v_gene: TRBV29-1
d_gene: .
j_gene: TRBJ1-2
abundance: .
CDR3aa: CSVEDRSEDGYTF
CDR3nt: TGCAGCGTTGAAGATCGGAGTGAGGATGGCTACACCTTC

v_gene: TRBV28
d_gene: TRBD1
j_gene: TRBJ1-5
abundance: .
CDR3aa: CASRSPGQRYSNQPQHF
CDR3nt: TGTGCCAGCAGATCACCGGGACAGAGATATAGCAATCAGCCCCAGCATTTT

v_gene: TRBV18
d_gene: .
j_gene: TRBJ2-1
abundance: once
CDR3aa: CASSPREKSNNEQFF
CDR3nt: TGTGCCAGCTCGCCCAGGGAAAAAAGTAACAATGAGCAGTTCTTC

v_gene: TRBV3-1/TRBV3-2
d_gene: .
j_gene: TRBJ1-1
abundance: .
CDR3aa: CASSHPGTTEAFF
CDR3nt: TGTGCCAGCAGCCACCCCGGGACAACTGAAGCTTTCTTT

v_gene: TRBV7-2
d_gene: TRBD1
j_gene: TRBJ1-2
abundance: .
CDR3aa: CASSARDRARLYGYTF
CDR3nt: TGTGCCAGCAGCGCGCGGGACAGGGCGCGGCTATATGGCTACACCTTC

v_gene: TRBV5-4
d_gene: .
j_gene: TRBJ1-1
abundance: .
CDR3aa: CASSFDITEAFF
CDR3nt: TGTGCCAGCAGTTTCGACATCACTGAAGCTTTCTTT

v_gene: TRBV30
d_gene: .
j_gene: TRBJ1-4
abundance: .
CDR3aa: CAWSAEEVEKLFF
CDR3nt: TGTGCCTGGAGTGCGGAGGAGGTAGAAAAACTGTTTTTT

v_gene: TRBV6-2/TRBV6-3
d_gene: .
j_gene: TRBJ1-1
abundance: .
CDR3aa: CASRPAVWRGGTEAFF
CDR3nt: TGTGCCAGCCGCCCGGCGGTTTGGCGGGGAGGCACTGAAGCTTTCTTT

v_gene: TRBV11-2
d_gene: .
j_gene: TRBJ1-1
abundance: .
CDR3aa: CASSFGTGNTEAFF
CDR3nt: TGTGCCAGCAGCTTCGGCACAGGGAACACTGAAGCTTTCTTT

v_gene: TRBV11-2
d_gene: .
j_gene: TRBJ2-7
abundance: .
CDR3aa: CASSLSRTAEQYF
CDR3nt: TGTGCCAGCAGCTTAAGTCGGACGGCGGAGCAGTACTTC

v_gene: TRBV20-1
d_gene: .
j_gene: TRBJ1-2
abundance: .
CDR3aa: CSARLPYGYTF
CDR3nt: TGCAGTGCTAGGCTCCCCTATGGCTACACCTTC

v_gene: TRBV4-2
d_gene: .
j_gene: TRBJ1-5
abundance: few
CDR3aa: CASSHELSKQPQHF
CDR3nt: TGTGCCAGCAGCCATGAGCTATCCAAGCAGCCCCAGCATTTT

v_gene: TRBV5-5
d_gene: .
j_gene: TRBJ2-1
abundance: few
CDR3aa: CASSLGGEGARNEQFF
CDR3nt: TGTGCCAGCAGCTTAGGAGGGGAGGGGGCGCGGAATGAGCAGTTCTTC

v_gene: TRBV18
d_gene: .
j_gene: TRBJ2-7
abundance: .
CDR3aa: CASSEGAGGAYEQYF
CDR3nt: TGTGCCAGCTCAGAGGGGGCCGGGGGGGCCTACGAGCAGTACTTC

v_gene: TRBV27
d_gene: .
j_gene: TRBJ2-1
abundance: .
CDR3aa: CASSFQGRYEQFF
CDR3nt: TGTGCCAGCAGTTTCCAGGGCCGCTATGAGCAGTTCTTC

v_gene: TRBV7-9
d_gene: .
j_gene: TRBJ1-4
abundance: .
CDR3aa: CASSLPGAPNEKLFF
CDR3nt: TGTGCCAGCAGCTTACCAGGGGCGCCCAATGAAAAACTGTTTTTT

v_gene: TRBV7-9
d_gene: TRBD1
j_gene: TRBJ1-5
abundance: .
CDR3aa: CASSLGQGRRVNQPQHF
CDR3nt: TGTGCCAGCAGTTTAGGACAGGGGCGAAGGGTCAATCAGCCCCAGCATTTT

v_gene: TRBV7-8
d_gene: TRBD1
j_gene: TRBJ1-1
abundance: .
CDR3aa: CASSFQGGNTEAFF
CDR3nt: TGTGCCAGCAGCTTCCAGGGGGGGAACACTGAAGCTTTCTTT

v_gene: TRBV6-5
d_gene: .
j_gene: TRBJ1-3
abundance: .
CDR3aa: CASYAWGAGTIYF
CDR3nt: TGTGCCAGCTACGCCTGGGGGGCAGGCACCATATATTTT

v_gene: TRBV4-1
d_gene: .
j_gene: TRBJ2-3
abundance: many
CDR3aa: CASSQSQLTDTQYF
CDR3nt: TGCGCCAGCAGCCAATCTCAGCTCACAGATACGCAGTATTTT

v_gene: TRBV7-9
d_gene: .
j_gene: TRBJ1-6
abundance: .
CDR3aa: CASSSHTDGASSPLHF
CDR3nt: TGTGCCAGCAGCTCACACACCGACGGGGCCAGTTCACCCCTCCACTTT